This T cell receptor (beta chain) stems from a study of T cells in Graves' hyperthyroidism and ophthalmopathy. Across the study: Any treatment followed the collection of peripheral blood at initial diagnosis.

Whole-study results and caveats: Blood samples included most of the expanded thyroid clonotypes exceeding 0.001.

Those with hyperthyroidism were 18 to 65 years old, newly diagnosed, and ill for under 2 months. Blood was sampled at initial diagnosis of hyperthyroidism, prior to onset of any ophthalmopathy symptoms. The V gene's germline CDR1 is SGDLS and CDR2 YYNGEE. This CDR3 spans 15 amino acids. Trimming removed 4 bases from V and 5 bases from J; junction bases left unmatched: 10. Of note for this clonotype: Its antigen is currently unknown.

Amplified TCR beta CDR3 regions derived from RNA transcripts. Researchers ran a first-round RT-PCR on the TCR CDR3 using the HTBI primer set. TCRdb fed the multiplex PCR reads into MiXCR, producing one record per CDR3 protein. Among 650,000 to 850,000 distinct CDR3 sequences listed, 15% to 20% were seen once. The origin of this receptor is a woman in her forties or fifties with Graves' hyperthyroidism that later progressed to Graves' ophthalmopathy. Material: blood. The genes are TRBV9 and TRBJ2-5; TRBD1 matches at 8 bases. The DNA for the CDR3 is TGTGCCAGCAGCCCTCCCCCAACAGGGGGGGAGACCCAGTACTTC. Translating it yields CASSPPPTGGETQYF.